This TCR beta chain was sequenced during a study of blood T cell repertoires in COVID-19. About the study: There were acute and convalescent COVID-19 samples, and they came from the United States, Italy and Spain.

As processed by the authors: How many nucleated cells were present was estimated from reference gene primer amplification. Assay used: immunoSEQ multiplex PCR; TCRdb lists only in-frame clones, some missing. V and J calls and clone size follow that table, whereas D and trimming were derived from the DNA. The data contain about 87,000 clones, around 87% of them singletons. The CDR3 has 15 residues. The V gene lost 5 bases and the J gene lost 4 bases, with 14 bases spanning the gap. The germline gives CDR1 SGHAT, CDR2 FQNNGV. Specimen: peripheral blood. This clonotype originated in an elderly woman with acute or convalescent COVID-19. This chain joins TRBV11-2 and TRBJ2-2, with a tentative D call TRBD1 (6 bases). The DNA for the CDR3 is TGTGCCAGCAGCCGGGAAGGGGGTATCACCGGGGAGCTGTTTTTT. Its protein product is CASSREGGITGELFF. Drawing the rest from reference TRBV11-2 and TRBJ2-2, the complete variable domain is EAGVAQSPRYKIIEKRQSVAFWCNPISGHATLYWYQQILGQGPKLLIQFQNNGVVDDSQLPKDRFSAERLKGVDSTLKIQPAKLEDSAVYLCASSREGGITGELFFGEGSRLTVL.